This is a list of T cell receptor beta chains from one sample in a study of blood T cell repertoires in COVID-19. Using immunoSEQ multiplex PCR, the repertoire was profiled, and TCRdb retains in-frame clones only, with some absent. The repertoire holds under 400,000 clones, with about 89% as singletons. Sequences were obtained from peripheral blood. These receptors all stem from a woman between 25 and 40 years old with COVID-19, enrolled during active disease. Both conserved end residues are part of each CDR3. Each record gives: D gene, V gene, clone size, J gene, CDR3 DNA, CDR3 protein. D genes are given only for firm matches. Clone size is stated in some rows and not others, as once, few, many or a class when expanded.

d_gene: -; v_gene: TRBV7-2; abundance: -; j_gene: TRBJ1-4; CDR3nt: TGTGCCACGGGGAATACTAATGAAAAACTGTTTTTT; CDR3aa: CATGNTNEKLFF
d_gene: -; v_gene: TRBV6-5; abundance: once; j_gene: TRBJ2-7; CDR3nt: TGTGCCAGCAGTTTTGGACTAAGCTCCTACGAGCAGTACTTC; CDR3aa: CASSFGLSSYEQYF
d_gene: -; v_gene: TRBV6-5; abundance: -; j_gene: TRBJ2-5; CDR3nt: TGTGCCAGCAGTTACTCCCAGCAAGAGACCCAGTACTTC; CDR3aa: CASSYSQQETQYF
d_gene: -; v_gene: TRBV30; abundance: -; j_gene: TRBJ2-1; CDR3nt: TGTGCCTGGAGTGTACTGCGAGGAAGGGGCTCCTACAATGAGCAGTTCTTC; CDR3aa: CAWSVLRGRGSYNEQFF
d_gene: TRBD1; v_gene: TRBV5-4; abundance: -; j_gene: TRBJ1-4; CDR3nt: TGTGCCAGCAGTAGAGACAGGGGGTATGAAAAACTGTTTTTT; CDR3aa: CASSRDRGYEKLFF
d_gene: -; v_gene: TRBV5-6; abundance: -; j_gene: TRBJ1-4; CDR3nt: TGTGCCAGCAGCCAGGGGAAAATAGGTGAAAAACTGTTTTTT; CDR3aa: CASSQGKIGEKLFF
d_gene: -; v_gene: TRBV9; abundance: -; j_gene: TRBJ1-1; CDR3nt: TGTGCCAGCAGCGATACGACAGGTGTGGGCACTGAAGCTTTCTTT; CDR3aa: CASSDTTGVGTEAFF
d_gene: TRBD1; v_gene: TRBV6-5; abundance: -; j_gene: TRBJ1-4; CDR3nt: TGTGCCAGCAAACCCCGGGCAGGGGGGGAAAAACTGTTTTTT; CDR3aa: CASKPRAGGEKLFF
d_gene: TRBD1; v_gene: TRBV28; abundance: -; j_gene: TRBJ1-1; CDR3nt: TGTGCCAGCAGTTTACCGACAGGGGCGAACACTGAAGCTTTCTTT; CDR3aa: CASSLPTGANTEAFF
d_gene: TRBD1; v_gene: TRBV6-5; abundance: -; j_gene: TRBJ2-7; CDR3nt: TGTGCCAGCAGTCAGACAGGGGCGGGCGAGCAGTACTTC; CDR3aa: CASSQTGAGEQYF
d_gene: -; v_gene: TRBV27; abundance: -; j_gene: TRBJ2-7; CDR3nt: TGTGCCAGCAGTTTACTGGGGCTTGCCCAATCCCACGAGCAGTACTTC; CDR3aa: CASSLLGLAQSHEQYF
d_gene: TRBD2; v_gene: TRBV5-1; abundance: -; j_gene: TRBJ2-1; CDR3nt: TGCGCCAGCAGCGCGGTAGCGGGAGGTCCCGGACTTAATGAGCAGTTCTTC; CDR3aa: CASSAVAGGPGLNEQFF
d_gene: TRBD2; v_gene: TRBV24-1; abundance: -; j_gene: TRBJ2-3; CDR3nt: TGTGCCACCAGTGATACAAGCGGGAGTCAGCAAACGCAGTATTTT; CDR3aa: CATSDTSGSQQTQYF
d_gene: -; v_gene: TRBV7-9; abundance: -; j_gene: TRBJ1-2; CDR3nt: TGTGCCAGCAGCCATACACAGGGATTTGTAGGCTACACCTTC; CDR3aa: CASSHTQGFVGYTF
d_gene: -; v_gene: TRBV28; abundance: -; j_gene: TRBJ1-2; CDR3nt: TGTGCCAGCAGTATCCAGGTCTATGGCTACACCTTC; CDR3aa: CASSIQVYGYTF
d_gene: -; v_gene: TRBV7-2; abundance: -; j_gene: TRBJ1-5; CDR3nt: TGTGCCAGCAGCGTCGGGGTGAATCAGCCCCAGCATTTT; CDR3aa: CASSVGVNQPQHF
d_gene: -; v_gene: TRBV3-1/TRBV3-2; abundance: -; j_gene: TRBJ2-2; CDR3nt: TGTGCCAGCAGCCCCCACGGCAGCGGATCGAACACCGGGGAGCTGTTTTTT; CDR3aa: CASSPHGSGSNTGELFF
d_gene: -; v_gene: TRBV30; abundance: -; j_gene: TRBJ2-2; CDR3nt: TGTGCCTGGAGTGTTGGGCGGCAGGGGTGGAACACCGGGGAGCTGTTTTTT; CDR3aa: CAWSVGRQGWNTGELFF
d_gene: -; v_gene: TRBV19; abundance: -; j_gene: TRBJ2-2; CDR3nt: TGTGCCAGTAGTATACGAACTGAGGCCGGGGAGCTGTTTTTT; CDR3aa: CASSIRTEAGELFF
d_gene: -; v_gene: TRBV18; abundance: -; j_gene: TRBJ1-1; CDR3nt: TGTGCCAGCTCACGAAAACAGATGAACACTGAAGCTTTCTTT; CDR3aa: CASSRKQMNTEAFF
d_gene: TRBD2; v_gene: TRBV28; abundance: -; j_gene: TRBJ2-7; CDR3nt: TGTGCCAGCAGTTTTCTCGGGGAGGGCGAGCAGTACTTC; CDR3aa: CASSFLGEGEQYF
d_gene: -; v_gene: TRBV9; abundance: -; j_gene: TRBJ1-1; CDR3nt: TGTGCCAGCAGCCCCCTGGGGAGCACTGAAGCTTTCTTT; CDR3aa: CASSPLGSTEAFF
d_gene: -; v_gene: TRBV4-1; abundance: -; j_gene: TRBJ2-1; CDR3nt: TGCGCCAGCAGCCTTCGGACTGGGTCTAATGAGCAGTTCTTC; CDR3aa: CASSLRTGSNEQFF
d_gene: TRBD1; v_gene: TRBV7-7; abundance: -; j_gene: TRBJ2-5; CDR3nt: TGTGCTAGCAGCGTTGGGACAGAGAAAGAGACCCAGTACTTC; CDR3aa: CASSVGTEKETQYF
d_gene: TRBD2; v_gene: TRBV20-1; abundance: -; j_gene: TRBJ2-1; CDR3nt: TGCAGTGCTAGTGGGCTAGCGGTATACAATGAGCAGTTCTTC; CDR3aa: CSASGLAVYNEQFF
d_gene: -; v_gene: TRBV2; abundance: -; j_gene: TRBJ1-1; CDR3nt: TGTGCCAGCAGCCCGACAGCTTTCACTGAAGCTTTCTTT; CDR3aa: CASSPTAFTEAFF
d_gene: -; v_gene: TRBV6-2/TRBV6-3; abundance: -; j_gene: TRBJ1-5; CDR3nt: TGTGCCAGCAGTTACGTGGCAGGGACAACTAATCAGCCCCAGCATTTT; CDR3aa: CASSYVAGTTNQPQHF
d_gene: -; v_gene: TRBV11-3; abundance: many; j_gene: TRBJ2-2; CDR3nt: TGTGCCAGCAGCTTGCGGGCCGGGGAGCTGTTTTTT; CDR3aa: CASSLRAGELFF
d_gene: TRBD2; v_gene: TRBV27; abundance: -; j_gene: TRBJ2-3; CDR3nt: TGTGCCAGCAGTTCCGGGACTAGCGGGAGGGGAGATACGCAGTATTTT; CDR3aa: CASSSGTSGRGDTQYF
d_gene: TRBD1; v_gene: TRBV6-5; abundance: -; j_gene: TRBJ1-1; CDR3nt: TGTGCCAGCAGTTACTTACAGGGGCGAAAACCCACTGAAGCTTTCTTT; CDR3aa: CASSYLQGRKPTEAFF
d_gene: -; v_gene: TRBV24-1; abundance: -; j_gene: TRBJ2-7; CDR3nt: TGTGCCACCAGTGATGGCTCGGGGGACTACGAGCAGTACTTC; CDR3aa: CATSDGSGDYEQYF
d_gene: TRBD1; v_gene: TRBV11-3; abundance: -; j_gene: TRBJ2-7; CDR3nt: TGTGCCAGCAGCTTAGGCGGGACAGGGGGCAAAGAGCAGTACTTC; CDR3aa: CASSLGGTGGKEQYF